A selection of T cell receptor beta chains follows, all from one sample in a study of radiation and T cells in renal cell carcinoma. Clones were sequenced by immunoSEQ multiplex PCR, and TCRdb holds only the in-frame ones, with some missing. The sample yields under 100,000 clones, roughly 84% seen once. This specimen was blood, taken from a patient whose treatment included radiotherapy and nephrectomy. These receptors were collected from a man aged 60-69 years with renal cell carcinoma. Each CDR3 is given without its conserved first and last residue.

V gene: TRBV29-1; CDR3 protein: SAMGPGANVLT
V gene: TRBV11-3; CDR3 protein: ASSLAGDYEQY
V gene: TRBV9; CDR3 protein: ASSAGTVYGYT
V gene: TRBV4-2; CDR3 protein: ASSLPGTSGSIDTGELF
V gene: TRBV6-1; CDR3 protein: ASTLLAGRDTQY
V gene: TRBV25-1; CDR3 protein: ASSESGTGDQPQH
V gene: TRBV2; CDR3 protein: ASSERGYEQY
V gene: TRBV19; CDR3 protein: ASRTGTRYGYT
V gene: TRBV20-1; CDR3 protein: SAWLGMEQF
V gene: TRBV19; CDR3 protein: ASKASPGNQPQH
V gene: TRBV15; CDR3 protein: ATSRDFNTEAF
V gene: TRBV12-5; CDR3 protein: ASGLTGGSGNTIY
V gene: TRBV27; CDR3 protein: ASSKGLAGWEQF
V gene: TRBV10-2; CDR3 protein: ASSESRGLTGFSTDTQY
V gene: TRBV5-8; CDR3 protein: ASSPGGWPDPQQY
V gene: TRBV28; CDR3 protein: AYGGVSGSNQPQH
V gene: TRBV6-1; CDR3 protein: ASSDPVGRRADTQY
V gene: TRBV15; CDR3 protein: ATSRDPGPLTDTQY
V gene: TRBV28; CDR3 protein: GSEPSTPSYEQY
V gene: TRBV4-1; CDR3 protein: ASSQEDRYTDTQY
V gene: TRBV7-2; CDR3 protein: ASSLTSAGANVLT
V gene: TRBV5-6; CDR3 protein: ASSYGTVSGNTIY
V gene: TRBV7-9; CDR3 protein: ASSSRGTGYGYT
V gene: TRBV28; CDR3 protein: ASSLSPNEQF
V gene: TRBV27; CDR3 protein: ASRLGGKGVYEQY
V gene: TRBV7-2; CDR3 protein: ASTRDRGSLEQY
V gene: TRBV5-4; CDR3 protein: ASSLAGKRTSATGELF
V gene: TRBV30; CDR3 protein: AWSLSGYEQY
V gene: TRBV29-1; CDR3 protein: SVNHATRTGAAGGQETQY
V gene: TRBV4-3; CDR3 protein: ASSQGDSAHYEQY
V gene: TRBV6-5; CDR3 protein: ASSPERETQY
V gene: TRBV9; CDR3 protein: ASSAPKVGERGTEAF
V gene: TRBV7-9; CDR3 protein: ASSKTGEAYEQY
V gene: TRBV11-2; CDR3 protein: ASSPSLQGAGTQY
V gene: TRBV7-7; CDR3 protein: ASAHRRGLQTQY
V gene: TRBV7-2; CDR3 protein: ASSLRGRGLGNEQF
V gene: TRBV7-2; CDR3 protein: ASSDLREGGTEAF
V gene: TRBV4-1; CDR3 protein: ASSQSRLSYEQY
V gene: TRBV5-1; CDR3 protein: ASSPEVYNEQF
V gene: TRBV28; CDR3 protein: ASSFFRASTYQETQY
V gene: TRBV5-1; CDR3 protein: ASSSGQGPYNEQF
V gene: TRBV6-5; CDR3 protein: ATRLGVYEQY
V gene: TRBV7-2; CDR3 protein: ASSLQGYEQY
V gene: TRBV9; CDR3 protein: ASSARQYTDTQY
V gene: TRBV19; CDR3 protein: ASSTPKGNNEKLF
V gene: TRBV18; CDR3 protein: ASSPLIDSTGELF
V gene: TRBV14; CDR3 protein: ASSQRDRVGNTIY